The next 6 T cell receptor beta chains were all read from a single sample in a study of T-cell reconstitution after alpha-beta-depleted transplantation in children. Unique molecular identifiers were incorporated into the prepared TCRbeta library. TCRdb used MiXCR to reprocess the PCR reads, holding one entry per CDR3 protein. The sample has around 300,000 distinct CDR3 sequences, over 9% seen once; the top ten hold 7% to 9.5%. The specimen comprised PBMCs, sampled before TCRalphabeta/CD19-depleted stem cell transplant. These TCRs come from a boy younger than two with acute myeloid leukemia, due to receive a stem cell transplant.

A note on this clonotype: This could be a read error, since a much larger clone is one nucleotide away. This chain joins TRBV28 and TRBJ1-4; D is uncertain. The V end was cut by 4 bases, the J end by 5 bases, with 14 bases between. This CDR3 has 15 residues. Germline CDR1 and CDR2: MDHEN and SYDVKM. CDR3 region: CASSYLEGHNEKLFF. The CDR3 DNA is TGTGCCAGCAGTTATTTGGAGGGTCACAATGAAAAACTGTTTTTT.

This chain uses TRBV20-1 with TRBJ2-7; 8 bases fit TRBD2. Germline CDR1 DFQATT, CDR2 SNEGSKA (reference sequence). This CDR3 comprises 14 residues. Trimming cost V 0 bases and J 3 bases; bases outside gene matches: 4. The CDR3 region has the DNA TGCAGTGCTAGAGAGCGGGAGGCCCTCTACGAGCAGTACTTC. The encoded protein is CSAREREALYEQYF.

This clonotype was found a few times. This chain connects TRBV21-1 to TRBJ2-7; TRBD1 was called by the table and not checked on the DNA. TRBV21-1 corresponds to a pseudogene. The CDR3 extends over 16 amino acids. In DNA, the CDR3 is TGTGCCAGCAGCTCCCCGGACAGAAATTCCGCCTACGAGCAGTACTTC. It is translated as CASSSPDRNSAYEQYF.

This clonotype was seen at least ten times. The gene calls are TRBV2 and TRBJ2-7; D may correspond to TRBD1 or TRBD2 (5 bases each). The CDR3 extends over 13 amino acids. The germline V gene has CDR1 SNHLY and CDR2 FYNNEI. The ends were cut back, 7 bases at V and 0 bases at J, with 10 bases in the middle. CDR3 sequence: CASKGRDSYEQYF. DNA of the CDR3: TGTGCCAGCAAGGGACGGGACTCCTACGAGCAGTACTTC.

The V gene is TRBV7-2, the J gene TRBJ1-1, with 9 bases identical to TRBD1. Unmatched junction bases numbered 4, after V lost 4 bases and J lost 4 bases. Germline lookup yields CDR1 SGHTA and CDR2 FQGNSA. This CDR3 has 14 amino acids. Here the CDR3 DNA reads TGTGCCAGCAGCTACCCGGGACAGGGCACTGAAGCTTTCTTT. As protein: CASSYPGQGTEAFF.

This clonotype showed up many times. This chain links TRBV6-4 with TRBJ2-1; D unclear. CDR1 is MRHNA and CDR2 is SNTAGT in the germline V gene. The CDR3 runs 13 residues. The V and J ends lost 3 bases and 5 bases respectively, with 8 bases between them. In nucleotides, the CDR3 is TGTGCCAGCAGTGAGAAAGGACACAATGAGCAGTTCTTC. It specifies CASSEKGHNEQFF.